The next 10 T cell receptor beta chains were all read from a single sample in a study of neurological immune-mediated disorders. MiXCR, run by TCRdb on the 5' RACE reads, gives a single entry per CDR3 protein. Of around 130,000 distinct CDR3 sequences in the sample, roughly 3.2% were seen once. Sequences were obtained from PBMCs. These receptors all stem from a woman younger than 45 with multiple sclerosis.

This clonotype was found many times. This rearrangement joins TRBV27 to TRBJ1-1; D is possibly TRBD1 (6 bases). This CDR3 spans 13 amino acids. Germline V lookup: CDR1 MNHEY, CDR2 SMNVEV (reference sequence). Trimming removed 5 bases from V and 5 bases from J, with 12 bases in between. Here the CDR3 DNA reads TGTGCCAGCAGTATGGGGGGCAGGACTGAAGCTTTCTTT. This gives the protein CASSMGGRTEAFF.

In this sample, this clonotype turned up many times. This chain connects TRBV12-3 or TRBV12-4 to TRBJ2-2, with 8 bases lining up with TRBD1. V dropped 7 bases and J dropped 5; count of bases not matched to a gene: 6. This CDR3 contains 14 residues. DNA of the CDR3: TGTGCCAGCACCCCGACAGGGGTAACCGGGGAGCTGTTTTTT. Its protein is CASTPTGVTGELFF.

The sample holds many counts of this clonotype. The V and J genes are TRBV5-1 and TRBJ1-2; D may be TRBD1 (5 bases). V was pared by 4 bases and J by 8 bases, with 18 bases between. The CDR3 is 14 amino acids. Germline CDR1 SGHRS, CDR2 YFSETQ. CDR3 DNA sequence: TGCGCCAGCAGCCTAAGTCAGGGATCAAAAGGCTACACCTTC. Translating gives CASSLSQGSKGYTF.

This clonotype was detected ten times or more. The rearrangement joins TRBV21-1 to TRBJ2-1; the DNA was not used to check the table's D call, TRBD2. TRBV21-1 is reported as a pseudogene. This CDR3 spans 19 amino acids. The CDR3 DNA sequence: TGTGCCAGCAGCAAAGGCCCGAAACATAGCGGGAGTCCCTATGATGAGCAGTTCTTC. It translates to CASSKGPKHSGSPYDEQFF.

This clonotype was observed many times. J is TRBJ1-3 and V is TRBV7-6; the D gene is possibly TRBD1 (6 bases). CDR1 is SGHVS and CDR2 is FNYEAQ in the germline V gene. CDR3 length: 15 amino acids. V was clipped by 1 base and J by 8 bases, with 15 bases between them. The CDR3 spells CASSLGPTGRDTIYF. The DNA for the CDR3 is TGTGCCAGCAGCTTAGGACCTACAGGGCGCGACACCATATATTTT.

This clonotype was seen repeatedly, ten times or more. The chain joins TRBV20-1 to TRBJ2-3, with a possible D match to TRBD2 (5 bases). V shed 5 bases and J shed 4 bases, with 13 bases lying between them. CDR3 size: 13 residues. Germline-derived CDR1 and CDR2 are DFQATT and SNEGSKA (reference sequence). CDR3 in DNA: TGCAGTGCTCCGAGGGATTTTTCAGATACGCAGTATTTT. It is translated as CSAPRDFSDTQYF.

The chain couples TRBV29-1 to TRBJ1-2, with TRBD1 identical over 7 bases. The germline CDR1 and CDR2 sequences are SQVTM and ANQGSEA. The junction had 11 bases not matched to a gene; V was cut back by 6 bases and J by 1 base. This CDR3 has 15 residues. CDR3 amino acids: CSVDLQGRSNYGYTF. Written as DNA, the CDR3 is TGCAGCGTCGACTTACAGGGGAGAAGTAACTATGGCTACACCTTC.

This clonotype was found many times. V usage is TRBV29-1 and J usage is TRBJ2-4; D uncertain. Germline lookup yields CDR1 SQVTM and CDR2 ANQGSEA. V shed 6 bases and J shed 0 bases, with 12 bases lying between them. CDR3 size: 14 residues. The CDR3 is CSVVTALAKNIQYF. For the CDR3, the DNA is TGCAGCGTGGTCACGGCCCTAGCCAAAAACATTCAGTACTTC.

On this clonotype itself: This sequence may be a read error, since a much larger clone differs from it by one base. The chain uses TRBV6-6 and TRBJ1-5; no reliable D call. CDR3 length: 15 amino acids. Germline assignment: CDR1 MNHNY and CDR2 SVGAGI (reference sequence). For the CDR3, the DNA is TGTGCCAGCAGTGCCGCCGCCACCCGTCCTCAGCCCCAGAATTTT. Translated: CASSAAATRPQPQNF.

This clonotype was detected many times. CDR3 sequence reads: CASSLLRGQYTGELFF. The CDR3 nucleotides are TGTGCCAGCAGCTTGTTAAGGGGACAGTACACCGGGGAGCTGTTTTTT. This rearrangement joins TRBV5-5 to TRBJ2-2, with TRBD1 identical over 7 bases. CDR3 length: 16 amino acids. The V and J ends lost 1 base and 3 bases, in that order; junction bases with no gene match: 6. Germline V CDR1 and CDR2: SGHKS, YYEKEE (reference sequence).